Following are 21 T cell receptor beta chains from one sample sequenced in a study of identical twins. TCRdb recomputed calls from the 5' RACE reads with MiXCR, one row per CDR3 protein. The sample holds 1.5 million to 2 million distinct CDR3 sequences, less than 40% seen once. The sample consisted of cord blood. The receptors were gathered from a newborn girl in good health.

The CDR3: CASRVDGTSDEQFF. CDR3 nucleotides: TGTGCCAGCAGAGTAGACGGGACTAGCGATGAGCAGTTCTTC. The genes are TRBV6-1 and TRBJ2-1; 10 bases match TRBD2. Germline V gene lookup returns CDR1 MNHNS and CDR2 SASEGT. V was pared by 6 bases and J by 8 bases, with 7 bases of the junction left unmatched. The length of the CDR3 is 14 residues.

This chain connects TRBV5-1 to TRBJ2-5; 7 bases align to TRBD1. There are 16 residues in the CDR3. Trimming cost V 3 bases and J 7 bases; bases outside gene matches: 15. From germline, CDR1 is SGHRS and CDR2 YFSETQ. The CDR3 region is CASSSNSWTGPRTQYF. In DNA form, the CDR3 reads TGCGCCAGCAGCTCCAATTCTTGGACAGGTCCGAGGACCCAGTACTTC. The variable domain in full, completed from reference TRBV5-1 and TRBJ2-5, reads KAGVTQTPRYLIKTRGQQVTLSCSPISGHRSVSWYQQTPGQGLQFLFEYFSETQRNKGNFPGRFSGRQFSNSRSEMNVSTLELGDSALYLCASSSNSWTGPRTQYFGPGTRLLVL.

This clonotype has more than one count but fewer than ten. This chain connects TRBV11-2 to TRBJ2-6, with a tentative D call TRBD1 (5 bases). CDR1 SGHAT and CDR2 FQNNGV come from the germline V gene. The CDR3 runs 16 residues. The ends were cut back, 5 bases at V and 4 bases at J, with 15 bases in the middle. For the CDR3, the DNA is TGTGCCAGCAGCGTAATCCAGGGTTCCGGGGCCAACGTCCTGACTTTC. It codes for CASSVIQGSGANVLTF.

The table lists this clonotype with many counts. The V gene is TRBV2, the J gene TRBJ2-3; D gene unclear. V was shortened by 1 base and J by 6 bases, with 8 bases between the two germline ends. This CDR3 has 13 amino acids. The germline V gene encodes CDR1 SNHLY and CDR2 FYNNEI. This chain's CDR3 is CASSEGYLDTQYF. CDR3 nucleotide sequence: TGTGCCAGCAGTGAAGGGTACTTGGATACGCAGTATTTT.

The J gene is TRBJ1-5, the V gene TRBV20-1; D gene uncertain. V was shortened by 4 bases and J by 2 bases, with 9 bases between the two germline ends. The CDR3 spans 13 residues. CDR1 and CDR2 from the germline V gene are DFQATT and SNEGSKA (reference sequence). CDR3 residues: CSATLGGNQPQHF. The CDR3 nucleotides are TGCAGTGCTACCCTCGGGGGCAATCAGCCCCAGCATTTT.

The V call is TRBV27, the J call TRBJ1-2; a possible D gene is TRBD1 (5 bases). V was trimmed by 3 bases and J by 6 bases, leaving 11 bases between them. Germline V gene lookup returns CDR1 MNHEY and CDR2 SMNVEV (reference sequence). This CDR3 has 13 residues. CDR3 loop: CASSFIPGDGYTF. The CDR3 DNA reads TGTGCCAGCAGTTTCATTCCGGGGGATGGCTACACCTTC.

This chain joins TRBV3-1 and TRBJ2-6, with D possibly matching TRBD1 (5 bases). This CDR3 comprises 15 residues. Germline values: CDR1 LGHDT, CDR2 YNNKEL (reference sequence). Trimming pared 1 base from V and 4 bases from J, leaving 8 bases between. Here the CDR3 DNA reads TGTGCCAGCAGCCAAGCAGGGTACGGGGCCAACGTCCTGACTTTC. Its translation: CASSQAGYGANVLTF.

Turning to this clonotype: At one of its ends the junction is not consistent with the germline gene, which may arise from a read error. The chain combines TRBV12-3 or TRBV12-4 with TRBJ2-7; 11 bases are shared with TRBD2. This CDR3 region has 14 residues. CDR3 protein: CASSVAGGQYEQYF. For the CDR3, the DNA is TGTGCCAGCAGTGTAGCGGGGGGGCAGTACGAGCAGTACTTC.

This clonotype was counted ten times or more. V is TRBV29-1 and J is TRBJ2-5; D is ambiguous. Trimming shortened V by 2 bases and J by 5 bases, and 15 bases separated the two germline ends. The CDR3 is made up of 14 amino acids. Germline V gene data show CDR1 as SQVTM and CDR2 as ANQGSEA. Written as DNA, the CDR3 is TGCAGCGTTGAAAGACCTGAAGAATGGGAGACCCAGTACTTC. Its translation: CSVERPEEWETQYF.

The V gene is TRBV12-3 or TRBV12-4, the J gene TRBJ2-3; D remains unclear. V was clipped by 1 base and J by 3 bases, with 14 bases between them. The CDR3 covers 16 residues. CDR3 protein: CASSLGAFFRTDTQYF. Here the CDR3 DNA reads TGTGCCAGCAGTTTAGGGGCGTTTTTTAGAACAGATACGCAGTATTTT.

V is TRBV2 and J is TRBJ1-5, with a weak D call TRBD1 (5 bases). Per the germline V gene, CDR1 is SNHLY and CDR2 is FYNNEI. This CDR3 is built from 12 residues. Trimming stripped 8 bases from V and 7 bases from J, with 12 bases between. The chain's CDR3 is CASGRGEQPQHF. Written as DNA, the CDR3 is TGTGCCAGCGGGAGGGGAGAACAGCCCCAGCATTTT. Full variable domain (rest looked up from reference TRBV2 and TRBJ1-5): EPEVTQTPSHQVTQMGQEVILRCVPISNHLYFYWYRQILGQKVEFLVSFYNNEISEKSEIFDDQFSVERPDGSNFTLKIRSTKLEDSAMYFCASGRGEQPQHFGDGTRLSIL.

The chain carries TRBV7-7 and TRBJ2-1; D might be TRBD2 (6 bases). This CDR3 comprises 15 residues. Trimming cost V 5 bases and J 6 bases, with 17 bases left between them. Germline V gene data show CDR1 as SSHAT and CDR2 as FNYEAQ (reference sequence). The CDR3 DNA is TGTGCCAGCAGCCGGGGACTTGGTTCCCCCAATGAGCAGTTCTTC. Translated, it gives CASSRGLGSPNEQFF.

The table lists this clonotype with many counts. The genes are TRBV5-1 and TRBJ2-1, with 7 bases that match TRBD2. Unmatched junction bases numbered 2, after V lost 1 base and J lost 1 base. Germline loops: CDR1 SGHRS, CDR2 YFSETQ. This CDR3 is 15 amino acids long. In DNA form, the CDR3 reads TGCGCCAGCAGCTTGTGGGAGGGTTCCTACAATGAGCAGTTCTTC. Amino acids: CASSLWEGSYNEQFF.

This clonotype was observed many times. This chain connects TRBV27 to TRBJ1-2, with D maybe TRBD1 (6 bases). Trimming pared 4 bases from V and 6 bases from J, leaving 12 bases between. Germline loops: CDR1 MNHEY, CDR2 SMNVEV (reference sequence). There are 13 residues in the CDR3. In DNA form, the CDR3 reads TGTGCCAGCAGTTGGCAGGGGATGAATGGCTACACCTTC. Protein: CASSWQGMNGYTF.

Notes on this clonotype: One end of the junction does not line up with germline, which may come from a read error. This chain joins TRBV20-1 and TRBJ2-1, with a tentative D call TRBD2 (6 bases). This CDR3 spans 16 amino acids. Germline CDR1 DFQATT, CDR2 SNEGSKA (reference sequence). CDR3 nucleotides: TGCAGTACTAGCAAACGGGAGATCGACTCCTACAATGAGCAGTTCTTC. This sequence encodes CSTSKREIDSYNEQFF.

This clonotype was detected a few times. The gene calls are TRBV6-5 and TRBJ2-7; TRBD1 matches at 8 bases. CDR1 is MNHEY and CDR2 is SVGAGI in the germline V gene. Unmatched junction bases numbered 9, after V lost 7 bases and J lost 7 bases. The CDR3 runs 13 residues. As DNA, the CDR3 is TGTGCCAGCACCGCTGGGACAGGTAGTGAGCAGTACTTC. Residues: CASTAGTGSEQYF.

This sequence joins TRBV6-6 and TRBJ2-7, with D hard to call. Trimming removed 2 bases at V and 0 bases at J, with 14 bases between. This CDR3 has 16 residues. Germline V gives CDR1 MNHNY, CDR2 SVGAGI (reference sequence). CDR3: CASSYTPYGPSYEQYF. DNA for the CDR3: TGTGCCAGCAGTTACACCCCTTACGGGCCCTCCTACGAGCAGTACTTC.

V usage is TRBV30 and J usage is TRBJ1-1; D call uncertain. The CDR3 sequence is 11 residues long. Germline V gene data show CDR1 as GTSNPN and CDR2 as SVGIG (reference sequence). V lost 2 bases to trimming and J lost 7 bases, with 8 bases between them. The CDR3 loop is CAWSYGGEAFF. DNA for the CDR3: TGTGCCTGGAGTTATGGCGGTGAAGCTTTCTTT.

This rearrangement joins TRBV27 to TRBJ2-7; TRBD2 is a possible D gene (6 bases). The CDR3 extends over 14 amino acids. Trimming removed 3 bases from V and 2 bases from J, with 11 bases in between. The germline CDR1 and CDR2 sequences are MNHEY and SMNVEV (reference sequence). Here the CDR3 DNA reads TGTGCCAGCAGTTTGATTAGCGGCCCCTACGAGCAGTACTTC. It codes for CASSLISGPYEQYF.

This clonotype was detected ten times or more. The V and J genes are TRBV29-1 and TRBJ1-2, with D perhaps matching TRBD1 (5 bases). Germline CDR1 reads SQVTM; CDR2 reads ANQGSEA. V was pared by 1 base and J by 2 bases, with 14 bases between. CDR3 length: 15 residues. This CDR3 reads CSVEGGKGRNYGYTF. CDR3 nucleotides: TGCAGCGTTGAAGGGGGGAAGGGACGGAACTATGGCTACACCTTC.

The chain joins TRBV7-8 to TRBJ2-3, with 9 bases fitting TRBD2. Germline CDR1 and CDR2: SGHVS and FQNEAQ. The length of the CDR3 is 15 residues. With V trimmed by 6 bases and J by 0 bases, 4 bases remained unmatched. Here the CDR3 reads CASRHLAGSTDTQYF. Written as DNA, the CDR3 is TGTGCCAGCAGGCATCTAGCGGGGAGCACAGATACGCAGTATTTT. Based on the CDR3 plus reference TRBV7-8 and TRBJ2-3, the full variable domain is GAGVSQSPRYKVAKRGQDVALRCDPISGHVSLFWYQQALGQGPEFLTYFQNEAQLDKSGLPSDRFFAERPEGSVSTLKIQRTQQEDSAVYLCASRHLAGSTDTQYFGPGTRLTVL.